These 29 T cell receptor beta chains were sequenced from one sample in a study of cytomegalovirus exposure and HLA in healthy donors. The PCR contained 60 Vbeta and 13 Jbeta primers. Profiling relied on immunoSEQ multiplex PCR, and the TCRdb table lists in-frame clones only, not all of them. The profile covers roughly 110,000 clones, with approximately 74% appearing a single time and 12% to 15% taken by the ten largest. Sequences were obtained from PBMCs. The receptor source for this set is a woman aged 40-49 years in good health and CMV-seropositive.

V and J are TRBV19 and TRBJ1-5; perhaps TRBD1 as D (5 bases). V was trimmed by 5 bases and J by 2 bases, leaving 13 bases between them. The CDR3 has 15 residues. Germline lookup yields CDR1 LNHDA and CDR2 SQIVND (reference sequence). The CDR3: CASSLWEGGNQPQHF. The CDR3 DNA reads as TGTGCCAGTAGTCTTTGGGAAGGGGGCAATCAGCCCCAGCATTTT.

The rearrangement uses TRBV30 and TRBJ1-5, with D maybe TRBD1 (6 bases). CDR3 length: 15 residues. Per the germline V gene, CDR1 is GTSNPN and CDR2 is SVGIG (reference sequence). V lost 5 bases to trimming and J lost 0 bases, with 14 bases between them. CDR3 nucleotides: TGTGCCTGGGGAGTAGGGGGAAATAGCAATCAGCCCCAGCATTTT. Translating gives CAWGVGGNSNQPQHF.

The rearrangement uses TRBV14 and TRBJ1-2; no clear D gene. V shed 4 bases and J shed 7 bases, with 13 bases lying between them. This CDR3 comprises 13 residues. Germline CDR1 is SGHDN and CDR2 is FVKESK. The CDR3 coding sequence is TGTGCCAGCAGCCCACTATCGGCTGGTGGCTACACCTTC. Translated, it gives CASSPLSAGGYTF.

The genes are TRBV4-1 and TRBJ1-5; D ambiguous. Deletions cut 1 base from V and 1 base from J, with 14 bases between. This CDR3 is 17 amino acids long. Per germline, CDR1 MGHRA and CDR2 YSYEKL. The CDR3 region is CASSQAGGIGSNQPQHF. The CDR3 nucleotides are TGCGCCAGCAGCCAAGCGGGAGGTATTGGCAGCAATCAGCCCCAGCATTTT.

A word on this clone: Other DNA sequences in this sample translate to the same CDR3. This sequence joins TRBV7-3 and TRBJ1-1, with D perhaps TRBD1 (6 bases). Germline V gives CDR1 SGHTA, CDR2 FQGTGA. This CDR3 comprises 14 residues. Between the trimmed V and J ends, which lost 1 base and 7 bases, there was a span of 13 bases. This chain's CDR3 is CASSLIAGAGEAFF. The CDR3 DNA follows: TGTGCCAGCAGCTTAATAGCAGGGGCGGGTGAAGCTTTCTTT.

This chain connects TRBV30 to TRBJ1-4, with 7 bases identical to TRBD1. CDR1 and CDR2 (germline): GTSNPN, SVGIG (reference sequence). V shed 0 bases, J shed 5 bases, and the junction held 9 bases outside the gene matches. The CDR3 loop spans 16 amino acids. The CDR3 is CAWSVSLGGQNEKLFF. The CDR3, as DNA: TGTGCCTGGAGTGTTTCGCTAGGGGGCCAGAATGAAAAACTGTTTTTT.

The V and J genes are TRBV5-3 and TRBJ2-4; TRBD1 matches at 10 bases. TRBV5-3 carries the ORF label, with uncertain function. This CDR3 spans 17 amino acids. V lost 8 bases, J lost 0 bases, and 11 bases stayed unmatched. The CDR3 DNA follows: TGTGCCAGCTCCGGGACAGGGGCAACTATAGCCAAAAACATTCAGTACTTC. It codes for CASSGTGATIAKNIQYF.

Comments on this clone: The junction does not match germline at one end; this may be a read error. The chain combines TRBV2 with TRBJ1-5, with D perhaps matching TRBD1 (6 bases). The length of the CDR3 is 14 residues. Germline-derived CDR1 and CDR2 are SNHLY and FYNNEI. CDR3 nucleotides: TGTGCCAGCGGTGACGGGGGGGCAGGTCAGCCCCAGCATTTT. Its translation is CASGDGGAGQPQHF. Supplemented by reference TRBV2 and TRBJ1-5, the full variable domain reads EPEVTQTPSHQVTQMGQEVILRCVPISNHLYFYWYRQILGQKVEFLVSFYNNEISEKSEIFDDQFSVERPDGSNFTLKIRSTKLEDSAMYFCASGDGGAGQPQHFGDGTRLSIL.

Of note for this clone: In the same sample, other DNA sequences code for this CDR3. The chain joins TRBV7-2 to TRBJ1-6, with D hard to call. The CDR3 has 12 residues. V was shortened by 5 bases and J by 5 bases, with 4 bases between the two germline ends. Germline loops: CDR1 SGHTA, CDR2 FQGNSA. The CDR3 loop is CASSVNNSPLHF. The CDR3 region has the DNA TGTGCCAGCAGCGTTAATAATTCACCCCTCCACTTT. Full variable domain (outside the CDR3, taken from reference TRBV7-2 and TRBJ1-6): GAGVSQSPSNKVTEKGKDVELRCDPISGHTALYWYRQSLGQGLEFLIYFQGNSAPDKSGLPSDRFSAERTGGSVSTLTIQRTQQEDSAVYLCASSVNNSPLHFGNGTRLTVT.

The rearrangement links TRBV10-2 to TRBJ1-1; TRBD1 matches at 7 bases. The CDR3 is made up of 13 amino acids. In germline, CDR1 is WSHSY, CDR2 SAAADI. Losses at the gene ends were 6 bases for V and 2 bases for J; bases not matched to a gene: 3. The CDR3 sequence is CASRGDSNTEAFF. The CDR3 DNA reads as TGCGCCAGCAGGGGGGACAGCAACACTGAAGCTTTCTTT.

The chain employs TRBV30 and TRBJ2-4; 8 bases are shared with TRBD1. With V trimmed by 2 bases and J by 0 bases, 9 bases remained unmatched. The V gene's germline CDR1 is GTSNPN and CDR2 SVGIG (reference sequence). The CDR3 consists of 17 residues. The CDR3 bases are TGTGCCTGGAGTACCAGAGGACAGGGAGCAGCCAAAAACATTCAGTACTTC. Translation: CAWSTRGQGAAKNIQYF. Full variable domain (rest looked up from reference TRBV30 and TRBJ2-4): SQTIHQWPATLVQPVGSPLSLECTVEGTSNPNLYWYRQAAGRGLQLLFYSVGIGQISSEVPQNLSASRPQDRQFILSSKKLLLSDSGFYLCAWSTRGQGAAKNIQYFGAGTRLSVL.

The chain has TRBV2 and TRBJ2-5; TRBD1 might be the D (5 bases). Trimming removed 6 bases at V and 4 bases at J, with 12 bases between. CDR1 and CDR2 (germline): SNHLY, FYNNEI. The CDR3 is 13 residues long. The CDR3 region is CASRVDTGETQYF. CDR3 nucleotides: TGTGCCAGCAGAGTGGACACGGGAGAGACCCAGTACTTC.

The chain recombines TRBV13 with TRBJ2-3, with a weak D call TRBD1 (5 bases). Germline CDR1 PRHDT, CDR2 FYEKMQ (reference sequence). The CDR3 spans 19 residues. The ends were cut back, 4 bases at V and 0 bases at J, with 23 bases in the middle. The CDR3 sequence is CASSSTVLLGRASTDTQYF. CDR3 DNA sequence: TGTGCCAGCAGCTCAACAGTTCTTTTGGGGCGAGCTAGCACAGATACGCAGTATTTT.

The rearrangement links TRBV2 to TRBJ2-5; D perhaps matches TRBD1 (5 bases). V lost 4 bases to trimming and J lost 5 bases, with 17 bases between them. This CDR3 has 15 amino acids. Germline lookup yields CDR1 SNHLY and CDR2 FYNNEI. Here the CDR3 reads CASSVVGQGGETQYF. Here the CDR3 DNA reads TGTGCCAGCAGTGTAGTTGGGCAGGGTGGCGAGACCCAGTACTTC.

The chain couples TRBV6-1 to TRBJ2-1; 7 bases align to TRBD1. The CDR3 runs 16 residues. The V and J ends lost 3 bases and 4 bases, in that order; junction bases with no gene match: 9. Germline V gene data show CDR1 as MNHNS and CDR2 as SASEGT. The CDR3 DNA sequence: TGTGCCAGCAGTGAGCTTACAGGGGCGATGTACAATGAGCAGTTCTTC. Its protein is CASSELTGAMYNEQFF.

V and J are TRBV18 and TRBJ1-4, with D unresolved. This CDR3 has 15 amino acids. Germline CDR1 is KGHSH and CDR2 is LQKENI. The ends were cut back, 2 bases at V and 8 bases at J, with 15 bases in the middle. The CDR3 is CASSPIGSVMEKLFF. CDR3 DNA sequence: TGTGCCAGCTCACCAATAGGGAGCGTCATGGAAAAACTGTTTTTT.

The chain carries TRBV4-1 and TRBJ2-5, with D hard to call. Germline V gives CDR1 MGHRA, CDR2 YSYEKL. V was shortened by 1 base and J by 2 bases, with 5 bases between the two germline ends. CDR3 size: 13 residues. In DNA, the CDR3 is TGCGCCAGCAGCCAAGTGTATCAAGAGACCCAGTACTTC. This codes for CASSQVYQETQYF.

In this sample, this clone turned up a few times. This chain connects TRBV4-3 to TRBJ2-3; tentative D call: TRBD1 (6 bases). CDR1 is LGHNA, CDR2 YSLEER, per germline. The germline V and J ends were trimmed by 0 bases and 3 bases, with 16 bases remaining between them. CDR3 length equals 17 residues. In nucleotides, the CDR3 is TGCGCCAGCAGCCAAGAGGGGCAGGGACATCAGACAGATACGCAGTATTTT. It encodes CASSQEGQGHQTDTQYF.

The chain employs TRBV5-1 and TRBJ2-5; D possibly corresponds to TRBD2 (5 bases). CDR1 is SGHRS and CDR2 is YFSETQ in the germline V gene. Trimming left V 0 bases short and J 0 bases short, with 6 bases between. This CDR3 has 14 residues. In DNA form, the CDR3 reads TGCGCCAGCAGCTTGGCGACTAACCAAGAGACCCAGTACTTC. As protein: CASSLATNQETQYF.

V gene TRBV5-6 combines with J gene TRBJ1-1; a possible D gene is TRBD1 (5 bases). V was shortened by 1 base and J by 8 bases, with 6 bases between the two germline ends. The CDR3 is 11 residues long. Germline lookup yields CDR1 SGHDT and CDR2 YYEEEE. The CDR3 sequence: CASSLSGEAFF. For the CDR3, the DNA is TGTGCCAGCAGCTTGTCAGGGGAAGCTTTCTTT. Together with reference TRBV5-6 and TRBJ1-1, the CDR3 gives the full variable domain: DAGVTQSPTHLIKTRGQQVTLRCSPKSGHDTVSWYQQALGQGPQFIFQYYEEEERQRGNFPDRFSGHQFPNYSSELNVNALLLGDSALYLCASSLSGEAFFGQGTRLTVV.

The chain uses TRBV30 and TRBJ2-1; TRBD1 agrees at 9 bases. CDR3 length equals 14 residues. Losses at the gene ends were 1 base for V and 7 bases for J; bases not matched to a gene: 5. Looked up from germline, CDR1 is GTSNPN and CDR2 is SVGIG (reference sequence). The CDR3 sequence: CAWSAGTGSNEQFF. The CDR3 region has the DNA TGTGCCTGGAGTGCCGGGACAGGGTCGAATGAGCAGTTCTTC.

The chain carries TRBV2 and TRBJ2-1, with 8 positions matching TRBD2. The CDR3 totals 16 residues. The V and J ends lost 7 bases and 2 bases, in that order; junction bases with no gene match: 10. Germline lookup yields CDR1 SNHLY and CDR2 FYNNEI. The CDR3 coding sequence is TGTGCCAGCAATGAGAACAGCGGGGGCGCCTACAATGAGCAGTTCTTC. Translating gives CASNENSGGAYNEQFF.

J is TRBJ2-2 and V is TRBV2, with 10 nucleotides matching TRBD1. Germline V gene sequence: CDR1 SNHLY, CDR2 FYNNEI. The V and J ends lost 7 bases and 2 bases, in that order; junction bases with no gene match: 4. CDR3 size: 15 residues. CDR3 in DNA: TGTGCCAGCACGGGACAGGGGCAAAACACCGGGGAGCTGTTTTTT. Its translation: CASTGQGQNTGELFF.

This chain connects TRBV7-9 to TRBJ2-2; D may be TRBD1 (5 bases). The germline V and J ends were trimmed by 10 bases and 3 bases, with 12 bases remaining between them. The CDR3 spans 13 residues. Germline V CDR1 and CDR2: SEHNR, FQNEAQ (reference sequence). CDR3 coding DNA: TGTGCCAAAAACAGGATTGACACCGGGGAGCTGTTTTTT. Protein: CAKNRIDTGELFF.

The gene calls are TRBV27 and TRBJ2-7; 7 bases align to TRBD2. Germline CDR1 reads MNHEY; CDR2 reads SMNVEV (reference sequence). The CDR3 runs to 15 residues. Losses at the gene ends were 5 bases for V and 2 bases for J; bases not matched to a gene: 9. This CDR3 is CASSAESGVAYEQYF. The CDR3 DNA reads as TGTGCCAGCAGTGCCGAGAGCGGGGTCGCCTACGAGCAGTACTTC.

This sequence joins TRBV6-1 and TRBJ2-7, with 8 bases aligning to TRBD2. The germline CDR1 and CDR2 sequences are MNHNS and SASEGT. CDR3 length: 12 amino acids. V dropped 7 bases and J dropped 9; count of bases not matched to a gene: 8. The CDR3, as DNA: TGTGCCAGCACCGACGGGAGGGTAGGGCAGTACTTC. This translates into CASTDGRVGQYF.

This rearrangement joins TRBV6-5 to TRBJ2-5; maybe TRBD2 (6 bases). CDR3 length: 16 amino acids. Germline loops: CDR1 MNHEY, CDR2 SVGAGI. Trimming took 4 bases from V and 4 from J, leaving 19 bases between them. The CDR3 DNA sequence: TGTGCCAGCAGTTCATCTAGGCGGGGCCGGGGAGAGACCCAGTACTTC. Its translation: CASSSSRRGRGETQYF.

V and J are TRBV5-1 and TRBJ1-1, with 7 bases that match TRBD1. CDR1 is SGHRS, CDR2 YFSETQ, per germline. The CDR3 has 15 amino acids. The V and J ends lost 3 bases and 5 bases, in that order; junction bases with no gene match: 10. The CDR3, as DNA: TGCGCCAGCAGCTGGACAACAGGGGAGAAGACTGAAGCTTTCTTT. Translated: CASSWTTGEKTEAFF. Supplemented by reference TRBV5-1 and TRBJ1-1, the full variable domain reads KAGVTQTPRYLIKTRGQQVTLSCSPISGHRSVSWYQQTPGQGLQFLFEYFSETQRNKGNFPGRFSGRQFSNSRSEMNVSTLELGDSALYLCASSWTTGEKTEAFFGQGTRLTVV.

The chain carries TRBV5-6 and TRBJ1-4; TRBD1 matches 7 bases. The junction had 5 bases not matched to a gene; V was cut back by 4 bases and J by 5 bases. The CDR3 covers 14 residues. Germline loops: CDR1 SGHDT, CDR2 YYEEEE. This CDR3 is CASSIGTENEKLFF. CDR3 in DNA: TGTGCCAGCAGCATCGGGACAGAAAATGAAAAACTGTTTTTT.